Listed below are T cell receptor beta chains from one sample, sequenced in a study of blood T cell repertoires in COVID-19. The protocol was immunoSEQ multiplex PCR, while the TCRdb copy is restricted to in-frame clones and leaves out a portion. The sample has hundreds of thousands of clones; approximately 90% are singletons. Sequences were obtained from PBMCs or T cells enriched from blood (not recorded which). The receptors shown here come from a man between 25 and 39 years old who had recovered from COVID-19. The CDR3 runs from the conserved cysteine through the conserved F or W. Each record gives: clone size, J gene, D gene, V gene, CDR3 protein, CDR3 DNA. The D gene is left open where the match is weak. Where a row states a size, it is once, few, many or the class of an expanded clone; other rows omit it.

NA,TRBJ2-7,NA,TRBV14,CASSQGTKPTEREYF,TGTGCCAGCAGCCAAGGGACTAAACCTACGGAAAGAGAGTACTTC
NA,TRBJ2-7,NA,TRBV28,CASSNRLLHF,TGTGCCAGCAGTAACAGGCTTTTGCACTTC
NA,TRBJ1-2,NA,TRBV10-2,CASSETPIFYGYTF,TGCGCCAGCAGTGAGACTCCTATTTTCTATGGCTACACCTTC
NA,TRBJ2-2,TRBD1,TRBV11-3,CASSSFSPLQGATGELFF,TGTGCCAGCAGCTCCTTTTCCCCCTTACAGGGGGCGACCGGGGAGCTGTTTTTT
once,TRBJ1-2,NA,TRBV3-1/TRBV3-2,CASSQEGVGQPNF,TGTGCCAGCAGCCAAGAGGGGGTCGGACAGCCGAACTTC
NA,TRBJ2-3,TRBD2,TRBV5-1,CASSLGERGPSTDTQYF,TGCGCCAGCAGCTTGGGGGAGCGGGGGCCTAGCACAGATACGCAGTATTTT
NA,TRBJ1-3,NA,TRBV2,CASRTGVTIYF,TGTGCCAGCAGGACAGGTGTAACCATATATTTT
NA,TRBJ2-3,NA,TRBV25-1,CASVATGGGTDTQYF,TGTGCCAGCGTAGCAACAGGGGGGGGCACAGATACGCAGTATTTT
NA,TRBJ2-3,NA,TRBV21-1,CASSKRQPMCSTDTQYF,TGTGCCAGCAGCAAAAGACAGCCTATGTGTAGCACAGATACGCAGTATTTT
few,TRBJ2-3,TRBD2,TRBV10-1,CASSVGGSTDTQYF,TGCGCCAGCAGTGTGGGGGGGAGCACAGATACGCAGTATTTT
NA,TRBJ2-7,TRBD1,TRBV27,CASSQGQRYVYEQYF,TGTGCCAGCAGTCAGGGACAGAGGTACGTCTACGAGCAGTACTTC
few,TRBJ1-1,TRBD1,TRBV7-9,CASERQGESTEAFF,TGTGCCAGCGAAAGACAGGGTGAGTCGACTGAAGCTTTCTTT
NA,TRBJ2-7,TRBD1,TRBV5-1,CASRPPGQTTYEQYF,TGCGCCAGCAGACCCCCGGGACAGACTACCTACGAGCAGTACTTC
NA,TRBJ2-2,NA,TRBV19,CASSILGAANTGELFF,TGTGCCAGTAGTATCCTAGGGGCGGCGAACACCGGGGAGCTGTTTTTT
NA,TRBJ1-5,NA,TRBV10-3,CAISERSSNQPQHF,TGTGCCATCAGTGAGCGGAGTAGCAATCAGCCCCAGCATTTT
NA,TRBJ1-5,NA,TRBV4-1,CASSRGRGLDQPQHF,TGCGCCAGCAGCCGAGGCCGCGGTCTGGATCAGCCCCAGCATTTT
NA,TRBJ2-7,NA,TRBV19,CASSIRHFYEQYF,TGTGCCAGTAGTATTCGTCACTTCTACGAGCAGTACTTC
NA,TRBJ1-4,TRBD1,TRBV2,CASQCEGAANEKLFF,TGTGCCAGCCAGTGTGAGGGGGCAGCTAATGAAAAACTGTTTTTT
few,TRBJ2-1,NA,TRBV19,CASSNGQGTYNEQFF,TGTGCCAGTAGTAACGGGCAGGGGACCTACAATGAGCAGTTCTTC
NA,TRBJ2-7,TRBD1,TRBV11-2,CASRGRDRGHEQYF,TGTGCCAGCAGGGGCCGGGACAGGGGGCACGAGCAGTACTTC
once,TRBJ2-7,TRBD2,TRBV19,CASSIGTSGSEQYF,TGTGCCAGTAGTATAGGGACTAGCGGGAGCGAGCAGTACTTC
NA,TRBJ1-4,NA,TRBV5-8,CASSFYRDSTNEKLFF,TGTGCCAGCAGCTTTTACAGGGATTCAACTAATGAAAAACTGTTTTTT
once,TRBJ2-1,TRBD2,TRBV7-2,CASSNSGGPYNEQFF,TGTGCCAGCAGCAATAGCGGGGGGCCATACAATGAGCAGTTCTTC
NA,TRBJ1-2,NA,TRBV5-1,CASSLEPDRPSYGYTF,TGCGCCAGCAGCTTGGAGCCGGACAGACCTTCCTATGGCTACACCTTC
once,TRBJ2-2,TRBD2,TRBV7-6,CASSESGATAGELFF,TGTGCCAGCAGCGAAAGCGGGGCTACTGCCGGGGAGCTGTTTTTT
NA,TRBJ2-7,TRBD1,TRBV29-1,CSAGQGSYEQYF,TGCAGCGCCGGACAGGGCTCCTACGAGCAGTACTTC
NA,TRBJ2-7,TRBD1,TRBV7-2,CASSSTGGGPYEQYF,TGTGCCAGCAGCAGCACAGGGGGCGGGCCCTACGAGCAGTACTTC
NA,TRBJ1-6,TRBD1,TRBV7-8,CASSLHPGQGDSPLHF,TGTGCCAGCAGCTTACACCCGGGACAGGGGGATTCACCCCTCCACTTT
NA,TRBJ2-1,NA,TRBV6-5,CASSRGRRDNEQFF,TGTGCCAGCAGTAGGGGAAGGAGGGACAATGAGCAGTTCTTC
NA,TRBJ2-7,TRBD2,TRBV7-9,CASSFPVYRLAGDSYEQYF,TGTGCCAGCAGCTTCCCCGTTTACCGACTAGCGGGAGACTCCTACGAGCAGTACTTC
NA,TRBJ2-7,TRBD1,TRBV29-1,CSVEAGGQGIGSYEQYF,TGCAGCGTTGAAGCTGGGGGACAGGGTATCGGCTCCTACGAGCAGTACTTC
NA,TRBJ1-4,NA,TRBV4-1,CASSQVVGVNEKLFF,TGCGCCAGCAGCCAAGTGGTCGGAGTTAATGAAAAACTGTTTTTT
NA,TRBJ1-1,TRBD1,TRBV2,CASTRQGANTEAFF,TGTGCCAGTACAAGACAGGGTGCGAACACTGAAGCTTTCTTT
NA,TRBJ1-6,NA,TRBV27,CASSYDRPTSPLHF,TGTGCCAGCAGTTATGACAGGCCTACCTCACCCCTCCACTTT
NA,TRBJ2-7,NA,TRBV29-1,CSVERQGSYEQYF,TGCAGCGTTGAAAGGCAGGGATCCTACGAGCAGTACTTC
NA,TRBJ2-2,TRBD1,TRBV5-4,CASSLTGVEGGELFF,TGTGCCAGCAGCTTGACAGGGGTGGAAGGCGGGGAGCTGTTTTTT
NA,TRBJ2-7,NA,TRBV10-2,CASRQAVSYEQYF,TGCGCCAGCAGGCAGGCCGTCTCCTACGAGCAGTACTTC
NA,TRBJ2-7,TRBD1,TRBV4-3,CASSQGTGETYEQYF,TGCGCCAGCAGCCAAGGGACAGGGGAGACCTACGAGCAGTACTTC
NA,TRBJ1-1,NA,TRBV30,CAWMSRGAVFAYTEAFF,TGTGCCTGGATGAGCCGGGGGGCTGTGTTCGCGTACACTGAAGCTTTCTTT
NA,TRBJ1-1,NA,TRBV27,CASSSGQNTEAFF,TGTGCCAGCAGTTCAGGGCAGAACACTGAAGCTTTCTTT
NA,TRBJ1-5,NA,TRBV7-2,CASSLGGISNQPQHF,TGTGCCAGCAGCTTAGGCGGGATTAGCAATCAGCCCCAGCATTTT
NA,TRBJ2-4,NA,TRBV7-9,CASSLAGGPRTAKNIQYF,TGTGCCAGCAGCTTAGCGGGAGGTCCCCGAACGGCCAAAAACATTCAGTACTTC
NA,TRBJ2-2,TRBD2,TRBV5-1,CASSTIAGDLGTGELFF,TGCGCCAGCAGCACCATAGCGGGAGATCTCGGCACCGGGGAGCTGTTTTTT
once,TRBJ1-5,TRBD1,TRBV5-8,CASSDGTGRSNQPQHF,TGTGCCAGCAGCGATGGGACAGGGAGAAGCAATCAGCCCCAGCATTTT
NA,TRBJ2-2,TRBD1,TRBV6-2/TRBV6-3,CASSTLGTGYTGELFF,TGTGCCAGCAGTACTCTCGGGACAGGCTACACCGGGGAGCTGTTTTTT
NA,TRBJ2-1,NA,TRBV14,CASSPPGLNRYNEQFF,TGTGCCAGCAGCCCGCCGGGACTCAACCGCTACAATGAGCAGTTCTTC
NA,TRBJ1-4,TRBD1,TRBV7-2,CASSIRKDRGLREKLFF,TGTGCCAGCAGCATTAGGAAGGACAGGGGGCTGCGGGAAAAACTGTTTTTT
NA,TRBJ1-1,TRBD1,TRBV5-1,CASKRQGELEAFF,TGCGCCAGCAAGAGACAGGGGGAGCTTGAAGCTTTCTTT
NA,TRBJ1-5,TRBD1,TRBV28,CASSPGQVLQPQHF,TGTGCCAGCAGTCCGGGACAGGTACTTCAGCCCCAGCATTTT
NA,TRBJ2-5,NA,TRBV5-1,CASSPWPTETQYF,TGCGCCAGCAGCCCATGGCCCACCGAGACCCAGTACTTC
NA,TRBJ2-3,NA,TRBV6-5,CASRRQPSTDTQYF,TGTGCCAGCAGAAGACAGCCCAGCACAGATACGCAGTATTTT
NA,TRBJ1-3,NA,TRBV5-4,CASSRPDSSGNTIYF,TGTGCCAGCAGCCGTCCAGACAGCTCTGGAAACACCATATATTTT
NA,TRBJ2-5,NA,TRBV5-5,CASSPGLKYQETQYF,TGTGCCAGCAGCCCGGGACTCAAGTACCAAGAGACCCAGTACTTC